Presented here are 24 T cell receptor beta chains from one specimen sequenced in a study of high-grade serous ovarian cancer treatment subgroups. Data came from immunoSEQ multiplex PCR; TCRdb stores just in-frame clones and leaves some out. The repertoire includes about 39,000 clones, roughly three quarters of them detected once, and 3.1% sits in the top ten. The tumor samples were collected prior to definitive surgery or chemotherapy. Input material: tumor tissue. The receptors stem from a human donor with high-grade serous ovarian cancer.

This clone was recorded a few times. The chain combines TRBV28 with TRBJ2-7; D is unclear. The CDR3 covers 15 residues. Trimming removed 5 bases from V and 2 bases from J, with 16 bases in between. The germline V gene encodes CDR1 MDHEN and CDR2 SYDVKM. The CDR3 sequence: CASSPPSWSAYEQYF. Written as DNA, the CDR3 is TGTGCCAGCAGTCCGCCGTCTTGGTCGGCCTACGAGCAGTACTTC.

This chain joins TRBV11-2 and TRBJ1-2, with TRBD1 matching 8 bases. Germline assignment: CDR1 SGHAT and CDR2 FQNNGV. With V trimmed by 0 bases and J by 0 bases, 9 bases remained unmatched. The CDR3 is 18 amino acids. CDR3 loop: CASSLDRRRGRPNYGYTF. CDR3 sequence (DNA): TGTGCCAGCAGCTTAGATCGGCGCAGGGGGCGGCCTAACTATGGCTACACCTTC.

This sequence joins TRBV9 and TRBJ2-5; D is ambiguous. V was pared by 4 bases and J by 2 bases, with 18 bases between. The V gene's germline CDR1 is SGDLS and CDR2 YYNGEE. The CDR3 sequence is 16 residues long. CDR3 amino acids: CASSREKRLGQETQYF. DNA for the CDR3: TGTGCCAGCAGCCGCGAGAAGCGTCTAGGACAAGAGACCCAGTACTTC.

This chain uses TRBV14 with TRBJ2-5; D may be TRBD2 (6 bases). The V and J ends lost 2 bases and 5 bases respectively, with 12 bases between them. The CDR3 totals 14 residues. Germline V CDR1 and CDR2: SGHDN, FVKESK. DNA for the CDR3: TGTGCCAGCAGCCAAAGGAGGGGCTGGGAGACCCAGTACTTC. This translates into CASSQRRGWETQYF.

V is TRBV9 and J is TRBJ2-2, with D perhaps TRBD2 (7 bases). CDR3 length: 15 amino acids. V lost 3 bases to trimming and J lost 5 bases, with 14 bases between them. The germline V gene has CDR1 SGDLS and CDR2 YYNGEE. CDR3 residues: CASSAGGLGTGELFF. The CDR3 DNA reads TGTGCCAGCAGCGCGGGGGGCCTGGGGACCGGGGAGCTGTTTTTT.

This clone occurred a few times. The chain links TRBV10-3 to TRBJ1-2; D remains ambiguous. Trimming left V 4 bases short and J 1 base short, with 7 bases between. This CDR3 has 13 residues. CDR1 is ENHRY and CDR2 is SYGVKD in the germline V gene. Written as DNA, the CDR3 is TGTGCCATCAGTGTTTCGCTTAACTATGGCTACACCTTC. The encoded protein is CAISVSLNYGYTF.

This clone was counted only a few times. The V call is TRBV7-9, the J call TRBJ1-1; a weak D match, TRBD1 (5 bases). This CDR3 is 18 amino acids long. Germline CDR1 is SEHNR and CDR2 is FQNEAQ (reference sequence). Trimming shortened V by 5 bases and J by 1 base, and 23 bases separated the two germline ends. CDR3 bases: TGTGCCAGCAGCCCCCTTACATCGTCTCAGGGAAAGAACACTGAAGCTTTCTTT. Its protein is CASSPLTSSQGKNTEAFF.

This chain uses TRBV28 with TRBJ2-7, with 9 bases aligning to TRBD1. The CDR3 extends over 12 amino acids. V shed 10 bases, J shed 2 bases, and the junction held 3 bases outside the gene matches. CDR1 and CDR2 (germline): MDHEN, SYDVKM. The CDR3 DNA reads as TGTGCCACCGACAGGGGGGCCTACGAGCAGTACTTC. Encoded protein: CATDRGAYEQYF. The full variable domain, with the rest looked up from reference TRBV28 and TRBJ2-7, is DVKVTQSSRYLVKRTGEKVFLECVQDMDHENMFWYRQDPGLGLRLIYFSYDVKMKEKGDIPEGYSVSREKKERFSLILESASTNQTSMYLCATDRGAYEQYFGPGTRLTVT.

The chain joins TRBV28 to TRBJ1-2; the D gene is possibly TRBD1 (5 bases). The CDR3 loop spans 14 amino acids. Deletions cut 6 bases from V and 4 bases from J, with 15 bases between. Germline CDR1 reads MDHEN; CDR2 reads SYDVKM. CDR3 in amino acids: CASSSGTFSYGYTF. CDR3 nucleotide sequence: TGTGCCAGCAGCTCCGGGACCTTTAGCTATGGCTACACCTTC.

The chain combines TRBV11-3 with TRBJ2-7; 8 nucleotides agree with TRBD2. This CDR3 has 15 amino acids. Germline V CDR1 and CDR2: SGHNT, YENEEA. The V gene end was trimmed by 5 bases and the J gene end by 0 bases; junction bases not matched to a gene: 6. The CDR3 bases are TGTGCCAGCAGCCCCCACAGCGGGGGCTCCTACGAGCAGTACTTC. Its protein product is CASSPHSGGSYEQYF.

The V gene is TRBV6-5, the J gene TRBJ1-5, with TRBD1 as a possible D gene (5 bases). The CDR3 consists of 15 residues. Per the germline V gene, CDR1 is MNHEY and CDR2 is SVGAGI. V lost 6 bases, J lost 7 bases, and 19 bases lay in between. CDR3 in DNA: TGTGCCAGCAGGACCGATGGGGGAGTCGGCCAGCCCCAGCATTTT. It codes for CASRTDGGVGQPQHF.

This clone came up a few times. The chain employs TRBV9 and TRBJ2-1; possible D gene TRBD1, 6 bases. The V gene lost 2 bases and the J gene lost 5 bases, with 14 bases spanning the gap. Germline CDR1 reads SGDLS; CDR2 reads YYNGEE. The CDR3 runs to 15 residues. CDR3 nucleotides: TGTGCCAGCAGCGTGACCCTCTCAGGGGACAATGAGCAGTTCTTC. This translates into CASSVTLSGDNEQFF.

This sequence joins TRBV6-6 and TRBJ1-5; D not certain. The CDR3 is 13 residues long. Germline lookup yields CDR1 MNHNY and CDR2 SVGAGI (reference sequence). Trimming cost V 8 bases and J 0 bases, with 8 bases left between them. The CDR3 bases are TGTGCCAGCCTCGAATATAGCAATCAGCCCCAGCATTTT. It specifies CASLEYSNQPQHF.

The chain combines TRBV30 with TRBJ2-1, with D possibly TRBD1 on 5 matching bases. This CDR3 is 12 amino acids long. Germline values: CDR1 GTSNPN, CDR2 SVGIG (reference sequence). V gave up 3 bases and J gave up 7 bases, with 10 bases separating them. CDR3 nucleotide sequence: TGTGCCTGGAGCCTAGGGGTGAATGAGCAGTTCTTC. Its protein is CAWSLGVNEQFF.

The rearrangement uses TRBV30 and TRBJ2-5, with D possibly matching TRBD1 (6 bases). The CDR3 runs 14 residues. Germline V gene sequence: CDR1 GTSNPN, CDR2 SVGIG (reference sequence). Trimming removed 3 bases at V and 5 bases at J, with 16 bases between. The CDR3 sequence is CAWREPRGGETQYF. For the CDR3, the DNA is TGTGCCTGGAGGGAGCCCAGGGGCGGGGAGACCCAGTACTTC.

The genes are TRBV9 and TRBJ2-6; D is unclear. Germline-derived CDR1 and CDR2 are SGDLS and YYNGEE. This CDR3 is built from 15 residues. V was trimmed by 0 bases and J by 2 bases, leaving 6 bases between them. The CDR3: CASSVVSAGANVLTF. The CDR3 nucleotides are TGTGCCAGCAGCGTAGTAAGCGCTGGGGCCAACGTCCTGACTTTC.

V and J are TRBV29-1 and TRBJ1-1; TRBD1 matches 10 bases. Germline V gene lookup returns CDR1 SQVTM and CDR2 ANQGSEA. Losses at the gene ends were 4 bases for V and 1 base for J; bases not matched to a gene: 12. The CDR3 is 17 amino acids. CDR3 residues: CSVVRGDRGRENTEAFF. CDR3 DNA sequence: TGCAGCGTTGTGAGGGGGGACAGGGGAAGAGAGAACACTGAAGCTTTCTTT.

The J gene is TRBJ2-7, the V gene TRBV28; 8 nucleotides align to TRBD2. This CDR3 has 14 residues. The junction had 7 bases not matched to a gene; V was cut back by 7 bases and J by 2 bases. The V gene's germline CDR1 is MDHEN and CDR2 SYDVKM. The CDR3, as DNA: TGTGCCAGCATCTCCGGGACTAGGGCCTACGAGCAGTACTTC. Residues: CASISGTRAYEQYF.

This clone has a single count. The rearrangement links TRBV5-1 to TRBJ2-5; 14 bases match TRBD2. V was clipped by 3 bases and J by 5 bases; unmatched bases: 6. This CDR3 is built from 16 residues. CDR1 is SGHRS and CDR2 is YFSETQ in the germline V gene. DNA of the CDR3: TGCGCCAGCAGCTGGGGGACTAGCGGGAGTAGTGAGACCCAGTACTTC. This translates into CASSWGTSGSSETQYF.

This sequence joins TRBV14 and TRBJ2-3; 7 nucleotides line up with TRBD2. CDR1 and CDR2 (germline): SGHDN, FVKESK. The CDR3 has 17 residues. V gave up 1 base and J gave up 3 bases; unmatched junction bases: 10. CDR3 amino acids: CASSQVGWRGRTDTQYF. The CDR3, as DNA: TGTGCCAGCAGCCAAGTAGGGTGGCGCGGGAGAACAGATACGCAGTATTTT.

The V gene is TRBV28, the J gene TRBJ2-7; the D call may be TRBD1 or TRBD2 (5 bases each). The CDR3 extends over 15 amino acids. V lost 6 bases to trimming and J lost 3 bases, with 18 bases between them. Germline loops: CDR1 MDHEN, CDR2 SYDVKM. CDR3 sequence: CASRTRGSPGYEQYF. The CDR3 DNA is TGTGCCAGCAGGACTCGGGGCTCCCCGGGCTACGAGCAGTACTTC.

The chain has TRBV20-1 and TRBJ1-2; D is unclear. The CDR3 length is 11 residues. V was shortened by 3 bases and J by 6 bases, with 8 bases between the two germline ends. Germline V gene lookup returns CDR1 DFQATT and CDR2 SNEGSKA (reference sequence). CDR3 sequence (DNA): TGCAGTGCTAGGGGGATCGATGGCTACACCTTC. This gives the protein CSARGIDGYTF.

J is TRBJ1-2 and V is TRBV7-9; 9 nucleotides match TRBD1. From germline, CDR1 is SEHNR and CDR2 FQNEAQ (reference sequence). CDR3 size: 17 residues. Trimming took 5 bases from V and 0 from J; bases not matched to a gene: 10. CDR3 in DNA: TGTGCCAGCAGCCCGGGACAGGGTAGGGAAGCTAACTATGGCTACACCTTC. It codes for CASSPGQGREANYGYTF.

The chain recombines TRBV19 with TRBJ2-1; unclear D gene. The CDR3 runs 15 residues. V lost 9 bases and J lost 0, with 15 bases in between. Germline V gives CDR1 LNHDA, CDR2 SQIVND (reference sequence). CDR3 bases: TGTGCCAGCACGGATGTACTTAGCTCCTACAATGAGCAGTTCTTC. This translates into CASTDVLSSYNEQFF. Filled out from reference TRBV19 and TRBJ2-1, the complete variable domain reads DGGITQSPKYLFRKEGQNVTLSCEQNLNHDAMYWYRQDPGQGLRLIYYSQIVNDFQKGDIAEGYSVSREKKESFPLTVTSAQKNPTAFYLCASTDVLSSYNEQFFGPGTRLTVL.